This T cell receptor beta chain was sequenced in a study of cytotoxic CD8 clonotypes in ibrutinib-treated CLL. This table comes from immunoSEQ multiplex PCR, and its TCRdb copy is limited to in-frame clones, with some not included. Among approximately 280,000 clones listed, around 69% were seen once. This CDR3 has 16 amino acids. The V gene end was trimmed by 4 bases and the J gene end by 2 bases; junction bases not matched to a gene: 8. CDR1 is KGHSH, CDR2 LQKENI, per germline. The sample was PBMCs, taken at disease progression, from a patient treated with ibrutinib. The chain employs TRBV18 and TRBJ1-5; TRBD1 aligns across 7 bases. The receptor's source is a human donor with chronic lymphocytic leukemia. The CDR3 bases are TGTGCCAGCTCACGGACCCAGGGGGGCGGCAATCAGCCCCAGCATTTT. This translates into CASSRTQGGGNQPQHF.